This TCR beta chain came from a study of cytomegalovirus exposure and HLA in healthy donors. Findings and caveats of the study: Later analysis suggested most CMV-associated TCR beta chains were HLA-restricted. Researchers reported in a later analysis that a missense DCLRE1C variant was tied to TCR beta V- and J-gene trimming.

The PCR had 60 Vbeta and 13 Jbeta primers. Using immunoSEQ multiplex PCR, the repertoire was profiled, and TCRdb retains in-frame clones only, with some absent. The sample records 130,000 or so clones, around 77% being singletons. This clone showed up just once. The antigen is undetermined. V dropped 1 base and J dropped 0 bases, with 15 bases sitting between them. The CDR3 runs 17 residues. Germline assignment: CDR1 SGHAT and CDR2 FQNNGV. The specimen sequenced was PBMCs. This sequence joins TRBV11-2 and TRBJ1-2; D is ambiguous. The clonotype was recovered from a man aged 50 to 60 in good health and CMV-seronegative. The CDR3 region is CASSLGAGYPANYGYTF. The CDR3, as DNA: TGTGCCAGCAGCTTAGGGGCAGGCTACCCTGCTAACTATGGCTACACCTTC.